This T cell receptor beta chain was found in a study of T cells in Graves' hyperthyroidism and ophthalmopathy. There are many counts of this clonotype. Its cognate antigen is unknown. Findings of the study overall: Also found in blood were most expanded thyroid clonotypes above 0.001.

Amplification of TCR beta CDR3 regions was performed using RNA transcripts as template. RT-PCR in the first round (using the HTBI primer set) targeted the TCR CDR3. In TCRdb, the multiplex PCR reads were re-called with MiXCR into one record per CDR3 protein. The sample lists over 700,000 distinct CDR3 sequences; 38% were seen once. PBMCs were obtained from approximately 10 ml fresh peripheral blood. Per germline, CDR1 SEHNR and CDR2 FQNEAQ (reference sequence). Trimming cost V 5 bases and J 5 bases, with 9 bases left between them. The CDR3 runs to 12 residues. Sequenced: blood. The sequence was obtained from a young man with Graves' hyperthyroidism. V gene TRBV7-9 combines with J gene TRBJ2-5; D remains ambiguous. In DNA, the CDR3 is TGTGCCAGCAGCGGCCCACGGGAGACCCAGTACTTC. This encodes CASSGPRETQYF.